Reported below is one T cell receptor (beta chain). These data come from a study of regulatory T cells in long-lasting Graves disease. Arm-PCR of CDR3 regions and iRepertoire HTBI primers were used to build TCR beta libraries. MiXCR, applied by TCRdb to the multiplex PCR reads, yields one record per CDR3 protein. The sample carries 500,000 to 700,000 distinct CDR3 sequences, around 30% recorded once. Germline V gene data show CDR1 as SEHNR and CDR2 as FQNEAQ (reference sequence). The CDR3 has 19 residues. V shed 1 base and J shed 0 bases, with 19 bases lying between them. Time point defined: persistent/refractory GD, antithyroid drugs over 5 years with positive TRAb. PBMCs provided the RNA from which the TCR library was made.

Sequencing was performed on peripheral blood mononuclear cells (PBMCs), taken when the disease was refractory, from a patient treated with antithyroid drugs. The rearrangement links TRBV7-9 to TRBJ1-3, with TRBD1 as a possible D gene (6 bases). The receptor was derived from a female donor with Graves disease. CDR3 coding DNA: TGTGCCAGCAGCTTAGTTCCTCGGTTGGGGGCTTCCTCTGGAAACACCATATATTTT. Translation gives CASSLVPRLGASSGNTIYF.